These 20 T cell receptor beta chains originate from one sample sequenced in a study of CD8 T cells in Susac syndrome. Random hexamers were used to reverse transcribe the RNA input (about 0.45 to 1 ug). Via MiXCR, TCRdb re-called the immunoSEQ multiplex PCR reads, giving one row per CDR3 protein. The sample includes 250,000 to 300,000 distinct CDR3 sequences, approximately 90% of them seen just once. The sample was CD8+ T cells from PBMCs. These receptors were taken from a human donor with multiple sclerosis.

The J gene is TRBJ1-2, the V gene TRBV27; D is uncertain. CDR3 size: 12 residues. Germline V gene lookup returns CDR1 MNHEY and CDR2 SMNVEV (reference sequence). V dropped 4 bases and J dropped 6 bases, with 9 bases sitting between them. This CDR3 is CASSSRGDGYTF. In DNA, the CDR3 is TGTGCCAGCAGTTCCCGTGGGGATGGCTACACCTTC.

This chain joins TRBV29-1 and TRBJ2-7, with D possibly TRBD1 on 6 matching bases. The germline V gene has CDR1 SQVTM and CDR2 ANQGSEA. Between the trimmed V and J ends, which lost 1 base and 2 bases, there was a span of 18 bases. The CDR3 runs 16 residues. In DNA form, the CDR3 reads TGCAGCGTTGAAGGCCTCCAGGGGTCACCAACCTACGAGCAGTACTTC. It encodes CSVEGLQGSPTYEQYF.

The V and J genes are TRBV30 and TRBJ2-7; no clear D gene. CDR1 GTSNPN and CDR2 SVGIG come from the germline V gene (reference sequence). The CDR3 runs 12 residues. The CDR3 bases are TGTGCGGTCAGTGAAAACTCCTACGAGCAGTACTTC. It specifies CAVSENSYEQYF.

This chain connects TRBV27 to TRBJ2-1; D ambiguous. Per the germline V gene, CDR1 is MNHEY and CDR2 is SMNVEV (reference sequence). Trimming shortened V by 1 base and J by 8 bases, and 9 bases separated the two germline ends. CDR3 length: 13 residues. CDR3: CASSLWDGDEQFF. The DNA for the CDR3 is TGTGCCAGCAGTTTATGGGATGGGGATGAGCAGTTCTTC.

This clonotype was picked up one time. This chain joins TRBV7-8 and TRBJ2-5; no clear D. The CDR3 extends over 18 amino acids. The V gene lost 1 base and the J gene lost 4 bases, with 22 bases spanning the gap. In germline, CDR1 is SGHVS, CDR2 FQNEAQ. The CDR3 coding sequence is TGTGCCAGCAGCTTAGTGATGGCCGAGCCCATATGGGGAGAGACCCAGTACTTC. This sequence encodes CASSLVMAEPIWGETQYF.

This sequence joins TRBV5-1 and TRBJ1-1; 9 nucleotides align to TRBD1. V shed 0 bases, J shed 7 bases, and the junction held 4 bases outside the gene matches. This CDR3 contains 14 residues. Germline V gene sequence: CDR1 SGHRS, CDR2 YFSETQ. The CDR3 here is CASSLVQGALEAFF. In DNA, the CDR3 is TGCGCCAGCAGCTTGGTACAGGGGGCACTTGAAGCTTTCTTT.

The gene calls are TRBV12-3 or TRBV12-4 and TRBJ2-1; a weak D match, TRBD2 (5 bases). The CDR3 contains 16 residues. Trimming pared 5 bases from V and 15 bases from J, leaving 29 bases between. CDR3 sequence: CASSPNVGSMMAEGFF. CDR3 sequence (DNA): TGTGCCAGCAGTCCGAATGTAGGCAGTATGATGGCAGAGGGGTTCTTC.

Only a few counts were recorded for this clonotype. This chain connects TRBV12-3 or TRBV12-4 to TRBJ1-1; D is unclear. Trimming stripped 1 base from V and 1 base from J, with 10 bases between. The CDR3 is 15 amino acids. In DNA, the CDR3 is TGTGCCAGCAGTTTAGTAGGGCTCGCGAACACTGAAGCTTTCTTT. As protein: CASSLVGLANTEAFF.

The chain recombines TRBV7-9 with TRBJ1-2; a weak D match, TRBD1 (5 bases). The CDR3 runs to 15 residues. From germline, CDR1 is SEHNR and CDR2 FQNEAQ (reference sequence). V lost 1 base to trimming and J lost 2 bases, with 11 bases between them. The CDR3 nucleotides read TGTGCCAGCAGCTTAGGTCAGGGAGACAACTATGGCTACACCTTC. It codes for CASSLGQGDNYGYTF.

The CDR3 spells CASSWGLAGEQFF. CDR3 in DNA: TGTGCCAGCAGCTGGGGGCTAGCGGGTGAGCAGTTCTTC. The chain employs TRBV7-2 and TRBJ2-1; 8 bases agree with TRBD2. Germline loops: CDR1 SGHTA, CDR2 FQGNSA. V shed 4 bases and J 9 bases; nucleotides not matched to a gene: 5. The CDR3 consists of 13 residues.

This chain joins TRBV7-9 and TRBJ1-1; D possibly corresponds to TRBD1 (6 bases). The CDR3 runs 12 residues. With 1 base removed from V and 10 bases from J, the gap between germline ends came to 10 bases. CDR1 and CDR2 from the germline V gene are SEHNR and FQNEAQ (reference sequence). CDR3 in amino acids: CASSLEGHIAFF. The CDR3 coding sequence is TGTGCCAGCAGCTTAGAGGGACATATAGCTTTCTTT.

The CDR3 here is CASSPKGTSGGSSYNEQFF. Written as DNA, the CDR3 is TGTGCCAGCAGCCCTAAAGGGACTAGCGGGGGTAGCTCCTACAATGAGCAGTTCTTC. The J gene is TRBJ2-1, the V gene TRBV7-6, with TRBD2 identical over 14 bases. The germline CDR1 and CDR2 sequences are SGHVS and FNYEAQ. V trimming: 5 bases; J trimming: 0 bases; junction bases outside the gene matches: 9. The CDR3 is 19 residues long.

This clonotype has only a few counts. V usage is TRBV6-1 and J usage is TRBJ2-1, with 8 nucleotides matching TRBD1. The CDR3 length is 15 residues. Germline V gene lookup returns CDR1 MNHNS and CDR2 SASEGT. V was pared by 1 base and J by 7 bases, with 6 bases of the junction left unmatched. The CDR3 is CASSEDGTGSNEQFF. CDR3 sequence (DNA): TGTGCCAGCAGTGAAGACGGGACAGGATCTAATGAGCAGTTCTTC.

This chain joins TRBV7-2 and TRBJ2-7, with D unresolved. Germline V gives CDR1 SGHTA, CDR2 FQGNSA. The V end lost 1 base, the J end lost 5 bases, and 12 bases lay between the germline ends. The CDR3 runs to 14 residues. CDR3: CASSLEIGSHEQYF. The CDR3 DNA follows: TGTGCCAGCAGCTTAGAAATAGGGTCCCACGAGCAGTACTTC.

The genes are TRBV29-1 and TRBJ2-7, with D perhaps matching TRBD2 (5 bases). Per the germline V gene, CDR1 is SQVTM and CDR2 is ANQGSEA. Trimming took 1 base from V and 4 from J, leaving 8 bases between them. CDR3 length: 12 residues. DNA of the CDR3: TGCAGCGTTGAAGGGTCGGGGTACGAGCAGTACTTC. It specifies CSVEGSGYEQYF.

This sequence joins TRBV7-9 and TRBJ2-1; the D call may be TRBD1 or TRBD2 (7 bases each). V shed 4 bases and J shed 4 bases, with 14 bases lying between them. The germline gives CDR1 SEHNR, CDR2 FQNEAQ (reference sequence). The CDR3 sequence is 15 residues long. The CDR3 sequence: CASSSGGTEYNEQFF. The DNA for the CDR3 is TGTGCCAGCAGCTCCGGGGGGACAGAGTACAATGAGCAGTTCTTC.

This clonotype was observed a single time. V usage is TRBV6-6 and J usage is TRBJ2-7; D remains unclear. This CDR3 has 12 amino acids. Trimming shortened V by 5 bases and J by 8 bases, and 13 bases separated the two germline ends. Germline lookup yields CDR1 MNHNY and CDR2 SVGAGI (reference sequence). Here the CDR3 reads CASSDDPRKQYF. As DNA, the CDR3 is TGTGCCAGCAGTGACGACCCCAGGAAGCAGTACTTC.

The chain joins TRBV19 to TRBJ1-5, with 7 bases lining up with TRBD1. The germline V gene has CDR1 LNHDA and CDR2 SQIVND (reference sequence). This CDR3 comprises 15 residues. Germline trimming cut 7 bases from V and 0 bases from J; bases unmatched to any gene: 6. As DNA, the CDR3 is TGTGCCAGTAATCTGGGACAGCGTAGCAATCAGCCCCAGCATTTT. Its translation: CASNLGQRSNQPQHF.

This chain uses TRBV23-1 with TRBJ2-7; D is possibly TRBD1 or TRBD2 (5 bases each). TRBV23-1 is an ORF, with its function uncertain. This CDR3 has 16 amino acids. Trimming removed 2 bases from V and 4 bases from J, with 18 bases in between. The CDR3 DNA reads TGCGCCAGCAGTCAAACTTTGAAGGGGAGTAGGTACGAGCAGTACTTC. This encodes CASSQTLKGSRYEQYF.

The genes are TRBV4-3 and TRBJ2-2, with 8 bases that match TRBD2. Germline assignment: CDR1 LGHNA and CDR2 YSLEER. The CDR3 consists of 16 residues. V dropped 1 base and J dropped 4; count of bases not matched to a gene: 5. The CDR3 loop is CASSQGVLAATGELFF. CDR3 nucleotides: TGCGCCAGCAGCCAAGGAGTACTAGCGGCCACCGGGGAGCTGTTTTTT.